A single sample gave rise to the 25 T cell receptor beta chains below, sequenced in a study of PD-1 and CTLA-4 blockade in melanoma. The method was immunoSEQ multiplex PCR; TCRdb's version includes in-frame clones alone and lacks a portion of them. In the table there are 10,000 or so clones, 80% to 90% of which are singletons. Sequencing used CD8+ T cells from peripheral blood, obtained from a patient given anti-PD-1 treatment. These receptors were collected from a human donor with melanoma.

V is TRBV7-9 and J is TRBJ1-5; a possible D gene is TRBD1 (5 bases). This CDR3 has 13 residues. The ends were cut back, 5 bases at V and 8 bases at J, with 13 bases in the middle. Germline values: CDR1 SEHNR, CDR2 FQNEAQ (reference sequence). The CDR3 nucleotides read TGTGCCAGCAGCACCTCAGGGATGGAGCCCCAGCATTTT. This gives the protein CASSTSGMEPQHF.

The genes are TRBV29-1 and TRBJ2-7, with D unclear. CDR1 and CDR2 from the germline V gene are SQVTM and ANQGSEA. The CDR3 totals 14 residues. With 0 bases removed from V and 7 bases from J, the gap between germline ends came to 16 bases. The CDR3 is CSVEDEDGPPEQYF. CDR3 coding DNA: TGCAGCGTTGAAGATGAGGACGGACCGCCAGAGCAGTACTTC.

The J gene is TRBJ1-1, the V gene TRBV27; no firm D call. Germline V CDR1 and CDR2: MNHEY, SMNVEV (reference sequence). There are 11 residues in the CDR3. Trimming took 6 bases from V and 10 from J, leaving 12 bases between them. The CDR3 DNA sequence: TGTGCCAGCAGCCCGGGAGGTGTAGCTTTCTTT. Protein sequence: CASSPGGVAFF.

The chain employs TRBV7-9 and TRBJ2-1; D remains unclear. In germline, CDR1 is SEHNR, CDR2 FQNEAQ (reference sequence). Trimming took 1 base from V and 9 from J, leaving 4 bases between them. This CDR3 has 11 residues. The CDR3 bases are TGTGCCAGCAGCTTAGGGCCTGAGCAGTTCTTC. Residues: CASSLGPEQFF. Full variable domain (remainder filled in from reference TRBV7-9 and TRBJ2-1): DTGVSQNPRHKITKRGQNVTFRCDPISEHNRLYWYRQTLGQGPEFLTYFQNEAQLEKSRLLSDRFSAERPKGSFSTLEIQRTEQGDSAMYLCASSLGPEQFFGPGTRLTVL.

The V and J genes are TRBV19 and TRBJ1-1, with D possibly matching TRBD1 (6 bases). The V gene's germline CDR1 is LNHDA and CDR2 SQIVND (reference sequence). Trimming took 3 bases from V and 4 from J, leaving 9 bases between them. The CDR3 length is 13 residues. The CDR3 sequence is CASSIGQITEAFF. The CDR3 region has the DNA TGTGCCAGTAGTATTGGACAGATCACTGAAGCTTTCTTT.

The chain recombines TRBV11-3 with TRBJ2-7; D assignment may be TRBD1 or TRBD2 (5 bases each). The CDR3 spans 14 residues. Between the trimmed V and J ends, which lost 0 bases and 3 bases, there was a span of 9 bases. CDR1 and CDR2 from the germline V gene are SGHNT and YENEEA. CDR3 sequence (DNA): TGTGCCAGCAGCTTAGAGGGGGACCTCTACGAGCAGTACTTC. Protein: CASSLEGDLYEQYF.

By share of the sample, this clone is medium-sized. J is TRBJ2-7 and V is TRBV20-1; no clear D. This CDR3 contains 12 residues. Germline V CDR1 and CDR2: DFQATT, SNEGSKA (reference sequence). V was shortened by 3 bases and J by 0 bases, with 6 bases between the two germline ends. In DNA form, the CDR3 reads TGCAGTGCTAGTTACAACTCCTACGAGCAGTACTTC. This sequence encodes CSASYNSYEQYF.

This clone showed up just once. J is TRBJ2-3 and V is TRBV11-3, with 9 bases that match TRBD2. The ends lost 2 bases at V and 5 bases at J; junction bases unmatched: 5. The CDR3 loop spans 15 amino acids. The germline V gene has CDR1 SGHNT and CDR2 YENEEA. The CDR3 nucleotides are TGTGCCAGCAGCTTACCTAGCGGGAAGAGAGATACGCAGTATTTT. It translates to CASSLPSGKRDTQYF. Combining the CDR3 with reference TRBV11-3 and TRBJ2-3 gives the whole variable domain EAGVVQSPRYKIIEKKQPVAFWCNPISGHNTLYWYLQNLGQGPELLIRYENEEAVDDSQLPKDRFSAERLKGVDSTLKIQPAELGDSAVYLCASSLPSGKRDTQYFGPGTRLTVL.

CDR3 nucleotides: TGTGCCAGCAGCGAGCCTTCCGGGACAGGTGCCGTTGGCCAGTACTTC. Amino acids: CASSEPSGTGAVGQYF. The chain uses TRBV9 and TRBJ2-4, with 8 bases matching TRBD1. The ends lost 3 bases at V and 13 bases at J; junction bases unmatched: 18. Germline V gene sequence: CDR1 SGDLS, CDR2 YYNGEE. This CDR3 has 16 amino acids.

The V and J genes are TRBV11-3 and TRBJ2-7; D perhaps matches TRBD2 (5 bases). Germline CDR1 is SGHNT and CDR2 is YENEEA. The V gene lost 9 bases and the J gene lost 9 bases, with 21 bases spanning the gap. The CDR3 is made up of 13 amino acids. CDR3 sequence reads: CASSDGIGLVQYF. In nucleotides, the CDR3 is TGTGCCAGTTCCGACGGGATCGGTTTGGTGCAGTACTTC.

The chain couples TRBV11-3 to TRBJ2-7; 9 nucleotides match TRBD1. The CDR3 sequence is 14 residues long. Looked up from germline, CDR1 is SGHNT and CDR2 is YENEEA. The V gene end was trimmed by 5 bases and the J gene end by 6 bases; junction bases not matched to a gene: 8. CDR3 residues: CASSPRTGVGEQYF. CDR3 DNA: TGTGCCAGCAGCCCCCGGACAGGGGTGGGCGAGCAGTACTTC.

V gene TRBV11-2 combines with J gene TRBJ2-1; D ambiguous. V lost 2 bases and J 0 bases, leaving 11 bases between the germline ends. There are 16 residues in the CDR3. Germline CDR1 is SGHAT and CDR2 is FQNNGV. This CDR3 is CASSLMVSVSYNEQFF. DNA of the CDR3: TGTGCCAGCAGCTTAATGGTCAGCGTCTCCTACAATGAGCAGTTCTTC. The full variable domain, in which reference TRBV11-2 and TRBJ2-1 provide the parts outside the CDR3, is EAGVAQSPRYKIIEKRQSVAFWCNPISGHATLYWYQQILGQGPKLLIQFQNNGVVDDSQLPKDRFSAERLKGVDSTLKIQPAKLEDSAVYLCASSLMVSVSYNEQFFGPGTRLTVL.

By share, this clone counts as medium-sized. This chain joins TRBV2 and TRBJ1-5; D may be TRBD1 (6 bases). V was pared by 5 bases and J by 11 bases, with 19 bases between. Per the germline V gene, CDR1 is SNHLY and CDR2 is FYNNEI. The CDR3 totals 14 residues. For the CDR3, the DNA is TGTGCCAGCAGTACCCCTGGGGGCGCGGGGGCCCAGCATTTT. It yields the protein CASSTPGGAGAQHF. Full variable domain (outside the CDR3, taken from reference TRBV2 and TRBJ1-5): EPEVTQTPSHQVTQMGQEVILRCVPISNHLYFYWYRQILGQKVEFLVSFYNNEISEKSEIFDDQFSVERPDGSNFTLKIRSTKLEDSAMYFCASSTPGGAGAQHFGDGTRLSIL.

V usage is TRBV4-1 and J usage is TRBJ1-3; D unresolved. This CDR3 spans 16 amino acids. Trimming cost V 3 bases and J 2 bases, with 14 bases left between them. Germline CDR1 is MGHRA and CDR2 is YSYEKL. The CDR3 spells CASSHEQRNPGNTIYF. The CDR3 coding sequence is TGCGCCAGCAGCCATGAACAGCGGAACCCTGGAAACACCATATATTTT.

This clone was seen a handful of times. This rearrangement joins TRBV29-1 to TRBJ1-2, with a tentative D call TRBD1 (6 bases). Trimming removed 5 bases from V and 2 bases from J, with 12 bases in between. This CDR3 region has 13 residues. CDR1 is SQVTM and CDR2 is ANQGSEA in the germline V gene. The CDR3 spells CSVPGAPNYGYTF. For the CDR3, the DNA is TGCAGCGTTCCAGGGGCCCCAAACTATGGCTACACCTTC.

V gene TRBV5-6 combines with J gene TRBJ2-3; 9 nucleotides line up with TRBD2. The germline V gene encodes CDR1 SGHDT and CDR2 YYEEEE. V gave up 2 bases and J gave up 1 base; unmatched junction bases: 2. The CDR3 contains 15 residues. The CDR3 loop reads CASSFSGGRTDTQYF. For the CDR3, the DNA is TGTGCCAGCAGCTTCAGCGGGGGGCGCACAGATACGCAGTATTTT.

This clone has only one observation. This sequence joins TRBV5-4 and TRBJ1-1; D not resolved. V gave up 0 bases and J gave up 0 bases, with 12 bases separating them. The CDR3 contains 16 residues. CDR1 and CDR2 from the germline V gene are SGHNT and YYREEE (reference sequence). The CDR3 reads CASSLGGIGMNTEAFF. Written as DNA, the CDR3 is TGTGCCAGCAGCTTGGGAGGGATTGGCATGAACACTGAAGCTTTCTTT.

The chain combines TRBV2 with TRBJ2-5, with D possibly being TRBD1 or TRBD2 (5 bases each). The CDR3 spans 15 residues. Germline V CDR1 and CDR2: SNHLY, FYNNEI. V dropped 5 bases and J dropped 3 bases, with 16 bases sitting between them. The CDR3: CASSPLWGTKETQYF. The CDR3 region has the DNA TGTGCCAGCAGTCCTCTTTGGGGGACCAAAGAGACCCAGTACTTC.

This clone is labeled large. The chain employs TRBV12-3 or TRBV12-4 and TRBJ1-5; 7 bases match TRBD1. The CDR3 is 13 residues long. J gave up 5 bases and V 6 bases, and 4 bases lay outside the gene matches. The CDR3 DNA reads as TGTGCCAGCAGCACAGACAGGGATCAGCCCCAGCATTTT. Amino acid sequence: CASSTDRDQPQHF.

This clone is categorized as large. V and J are TRBV6-5 and TRBJ2-7; a possible D gene is TRBD1 (5 bases). V lost 1 base and J 1 base, leaving 8 bases between the germline ends. Germline V gene data show CDR1 as MNHEY and CDR2 as SVGAGI. This CDR3 region has 14 residues. The CDR3 is CASSYYSGSYEQYF. CDR3 in DNA: TGTGCCAGCAGTTACTACTCAGGGTCCTACGAGCAGTACTTC.

The J gene is TRBJ1-1, the V gene TRBV2, with D unresolved. Germline assignment: CDR1 SNHLY and CDR2 FYNNEI. Trimming left V 1 base short and J 4 bases short, with 7 bases between. CDR3 length equals 13 residues. The CDR3 DNA sequence: TGTGCCAGCAGTGAAGAGGTTTTCACTGAAGCTTTCTTT. This codes for CASSEEVFTEAFF.

The J gene is TRBJ1-1, the V gene TRBV4-3; no clear D gene. This CDR3 region has 13 residues. Per germline, CDR1 LGHNA and CDR2 YSLEER. With 0 bases removed from V and 12 bases from J, the gap between germline ends came to 14 bases. The CDR3 is CASSQDRAGSPFF. In DNA, the CDR3 is TGCGCCAGCAGCCAAGATAGGGCAGGCAGCCCTTTCTTT.

Only a few counts were recorded for this clone. The V gene is TRBV7-9, the J gene TRBJ2-7; weak D call: TRBD1 (5 bases). CDR1 SEHNR and CDR2 FQNEAQ come from the germline V gene (reference sequence). V lost 8 bases, J lost 0 bases, and 20 bases lay in between. This CDR3 is 16 amino acids long. CDR3 protein: CASGFADRPDSYEQYF. As DNA, the CDR3 is TGTGCCAGCGGGTTCGCCGACAGACCTGACTCCTACGAGCAGTACTTC.

The rearrangement joins TRBV3-1 (or the pseudogene TRBV3-2) to TRBJ2-3; 10 nucleotides agree with TRBD2. CDR1 LGHDT and CDR2 YNNKEL come from the germline V gene (reference sequence). This CDR3 comprises 17 residues. Losses at the gene ends were 0 bases for V and 3 bases for J; bases not matched to a gene: 6. The CDR3 bases are TGTGCCAGCAGCCAAGAGGGGGGACTAGCGAAGACAGATACGCAGTATTTT. Translation gives CASSQEGGLAKTDTQYF.

This sequence joins TRBV11-3 and TRBJ1-1; no definite D call. The CDR3 is made up of 12 amino acids. Germline V CDR1 and CDR2: SGHNT, YENEEA. V lost 10 bases and J lost 6, with 15 bases in between. DNA for the CDR3: TGTGCCACCTCAGCGGGGATTCCTGAAGCTTTCTTT. Encoded protein: CATSAGIPEAFF.